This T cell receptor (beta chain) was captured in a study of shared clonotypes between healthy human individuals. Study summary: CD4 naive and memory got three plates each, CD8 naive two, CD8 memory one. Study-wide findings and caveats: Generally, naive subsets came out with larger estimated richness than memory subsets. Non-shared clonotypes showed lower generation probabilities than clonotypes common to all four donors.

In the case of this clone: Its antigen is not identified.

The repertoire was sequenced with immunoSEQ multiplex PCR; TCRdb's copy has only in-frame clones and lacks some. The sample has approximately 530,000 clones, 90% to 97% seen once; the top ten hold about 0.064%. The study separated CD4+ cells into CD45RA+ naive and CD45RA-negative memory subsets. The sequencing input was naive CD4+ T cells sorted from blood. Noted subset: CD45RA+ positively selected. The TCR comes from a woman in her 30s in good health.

CDR3 nucleotides: TGTGCCAGCAGCCAGGGTGGAAACACCATATATTTT. Translation: CASSQGGNTIYF. The chain has TRBV6-6 and TRBJ1-3, with a possible D match to TRBD1 (5 bases). Trimming took off 6 bases at V and 3 bases at J, with 6 bases between the two ends. There are 12 residues in the CDR3. Germline V gives CDR1 MNHNY, CDR2 SVGAGI (reference sequence).